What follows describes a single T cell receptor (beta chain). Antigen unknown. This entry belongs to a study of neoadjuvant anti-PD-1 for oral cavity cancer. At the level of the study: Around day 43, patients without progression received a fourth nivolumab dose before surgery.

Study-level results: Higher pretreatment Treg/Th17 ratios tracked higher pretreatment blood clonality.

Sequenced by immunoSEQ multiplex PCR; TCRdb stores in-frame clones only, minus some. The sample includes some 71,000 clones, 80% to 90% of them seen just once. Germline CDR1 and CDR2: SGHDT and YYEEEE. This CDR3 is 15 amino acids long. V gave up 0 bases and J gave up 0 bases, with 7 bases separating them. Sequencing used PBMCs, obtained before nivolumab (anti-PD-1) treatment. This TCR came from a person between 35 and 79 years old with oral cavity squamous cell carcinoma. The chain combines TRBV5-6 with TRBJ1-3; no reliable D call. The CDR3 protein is CASSLVPGSGNTIYF. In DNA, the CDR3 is TGTGCCAGCAGCTTGGTACCCGGCTCTGGAAACACCATATATTTT.